The 12 T cell receptor beta chains listed next were all sequenced from one sample in a study of blood T cell repertoires in COVID-19. Data came from immunoSEQ multiplex PCR; TCRdb stores just in-frame clones and leaves some out. Among 150,000 to 200,000 clones listed, roughly 78% were seen once. Source material: peripheral blood. These receptors all stem from a woman aged 80 or older with active or convalescent COVID-19.

V gene TRBV19 combines with J gene TRBJ1-2, with D tentatively TRBD1 (5 bases). V lost 8 bases and J 7 bases, leaving 11 bases between the germline ends. The CDR3 sequence is 11 residues long. Germline CDR1 reads LNHDA; CDR2 reads SQIVND (reference sequence). The CDR3 sequence is CASQGVGGYTF. The CDR3 coding sequence is TGTGCCAGTCAGGGTGTGGGTGGCTACACCTTC. The variable domain in full, with the rest retrieved from reference TRBV19 and TRBJ1-2, is DGGITQSPKYLFRKEGQNVTLSCEQNLNHDAMYWYRQDPGQGLRLIYYSQIVNDFQKGDIAEGYSVSREKKESFPLTVTSAQKNPTAFYLCASQGVGGYTFGSGTRLTVV.

The V and J genes are TRBV6-5 and TRBJ2-7, with D hard to call. Germline CDR1 is MNHEY and CDR2 is SVGAGI. There are 14 residues in the CDR3. The V end lost 5 bases, the J end lost 0 bases, and 11 bases lay between the germline ends. The chain's CDR3 is CASSTTPSSYEQYF. In nucleotides, the CDR3 is TGTGCCAGCAGTACCACTCCGAGCTCCTACGAGCAGTACTTC.

The J gene is TRBJ2-3, the V gene TRBV2; D perhaps matches TRBD1 (5 bases). This CDR3 spans 16 amino acids. Germline V gene data show CDR1 as SNHLY and CDR2 as FYNNEI. Between the trimmed V and J ends, which lost 2 bases and 0 bases, there was a span of 12 bases. The CDR3 spells CASSEMGGASTDTQYF. The CDR3 coding sequence is TGTGCCAGCAGTGAAATGGGTGGGGCCAGCACAGATACGCAGTATTTT.

The V call is TRBV3-1 (or the pseudogene TRBV3-2), the J call TRBJ1-3; D is unresolved. The CDR3 covers 14 residues. Germline CDR1 LGHDT, CDR2 YNNKEL (reference sequence). V lost 1 base, J lost 1 base, and 5 bases lay in between. The CDR3 here is CASSQAVSGNTIYF. The CDR3 nucleotides read TGTGCCAGCAGCCAAGCTGTGTCTGGAAACACCATATATTTT.

This clone was seen only a few times. Here the CDR3 reads CAISEGQGAGYTF. The CDR3 DNA is TGTGCCATCAGTGAGGGGCAGGGGGCAGGCTACACCTTC. This chain joins TRBV10-3 and TRBJ1-2, with TRBD1 matching over 8 bases. The CDR3 runs to 13 residues. The germline CDR1 and CDR2 sequences are ENHRY and SYGVKD. Trimming removed 2 bases from V and 8 bases from J; junction bases left unmatched: 4.

V is TRBV12-3 or TRBV12-4 and J is TRBJ1-1; TRBD1 is a possible D gene (6 bases). The V gene lost 6 bases and the J gene lost 11 bases, with 16 bases spanning the gap. This CDR3 comprises 12 residues. The CDR3 loop reads CASSPNGRGAFF. The CDR3 DNA reads as TGTGCCAGCAGCCCGAACGGAAGGGGGGCTTTCTTT.

The chain employs TRBV10-3 and TRBJ1-1, with 8 bases matching TRBD1. The germline CDR1 and CDR2 sequences are ENHRY and SYGVKD. This CDR3 comprises 16 residues. V shed 2 bases and J 1 base; nucleotides not matched to a gene: 6. The CDR3, as DNA: TGTGCCATCAGTGAGAAACAGGGGGTGTCGAACACTGAAGCTTTCTTT. This gives the protein CAISEKQGVSNTEAFF.

V usage is TRBV6-5 and J usage is TRBJ1-3; D is ambiguous. The CDR3 consists of 14 residues. Germline V gives CDR1 MNHEY, CDR2 SVGAGI. Trimming took off 6 bases at V and 0 bases at J, with 9 bases between the two ends. The DNA of the CDR3 is TGTGCCAGCAGGACTCACCTCTCTGGAAACACCATATATTTT. Protein product: CASRTHLSGNTIYF.

This clone was seen more than once but under ten times. V and J are TRBV5-1 and TRBJ2-7, with D possibly matching TRBD2 (5 bases). Deletions cut 3 bases from V and 5 bases from J, with 15 bases between. The CDR3 has 14 residues. Germline CDR1 reads SGHRS; CDR2 reads YFSETQ. The CDR3, as DNA: TGCGCCAGCAGCTCGCCGCGGGCGGTGGACGAGCAGTACTTC. It codes for CASSSPRAVDEQYF.

The V gene is TRBV19, the J gene TRBJ2-7; unclear D gene. The V end was cut by 3 bases, the J end by 3 bases, with 12 bases between. Germline CDR1 is LNHDA and CDR2 is SQIVND (reference sequence). The CDR3 is 14 amino acids. DNA of the CDR3: TGTGCCAGTAGTATCGCCGGGTTGATCTACGAGCAGTACTTC. Encoded protein: CASSIAGLIYEQYF. Using reference TRBV19 and TRBJ2-7 for the parts outside the CDR3, the full variable domain is DGGITQSPKYLFRKEGQNVTLSCEQNLNHDAMYWYRQDPGQGLRLIYYSQIVNDFQKGDIAEGYSVSREKKESFPLTVTSAQKNPTAFYLCASSIAGLIYEQYFGPGTRLTVT.

V is TRBV2 and J is TRBJ2-1; 13 bases line up with TRBD2. The V and J ends lost 6 bases and 2 bases, in that order; junction bases with no gene match: 10. Germline CDR1 SNHLY, CDR2 FYNNEI. The length of the CDR3 is 18 residues. CDR3 in DNA: TGTGCCAGCAGCGCCGGGACTAGCGGGGCGAGGCCCTACAATGAGCAGTTCTTC. Encoded protein: CASSAGTSGARPYNEQFF.

CDR3 nucleotide sequence: TGTGCCAGCAGCGTGTATGAGACTAGCGAACCCCCCTACAATGAGCAGTTCTTC. Translating it yields CASSVYETSEPPYNEQFF. The genes are TRBV5-8 and TRBJ2-1; 8 positions match TRBD2. J gave up 2 bases and V 4 bases, and 14 bases lay outside the gene matches. Germline values: CDR1 SGHTS, CDR2 YDEGEE. The CDR3 has 18 residues.